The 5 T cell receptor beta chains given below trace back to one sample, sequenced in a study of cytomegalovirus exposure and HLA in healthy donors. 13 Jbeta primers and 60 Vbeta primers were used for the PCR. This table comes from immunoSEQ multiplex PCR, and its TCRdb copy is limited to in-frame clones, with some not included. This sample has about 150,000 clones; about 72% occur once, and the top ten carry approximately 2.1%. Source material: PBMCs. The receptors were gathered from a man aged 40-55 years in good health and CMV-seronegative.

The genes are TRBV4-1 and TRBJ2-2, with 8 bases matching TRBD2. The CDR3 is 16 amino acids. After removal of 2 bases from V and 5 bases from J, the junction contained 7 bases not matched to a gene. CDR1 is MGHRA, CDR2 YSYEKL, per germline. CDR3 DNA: TGCGCCAGCAGCCAACCTCGGGGGGGCGGGACCGGGGAGCTGTTTTTT. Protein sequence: CASSQPRGGGTGELFF.

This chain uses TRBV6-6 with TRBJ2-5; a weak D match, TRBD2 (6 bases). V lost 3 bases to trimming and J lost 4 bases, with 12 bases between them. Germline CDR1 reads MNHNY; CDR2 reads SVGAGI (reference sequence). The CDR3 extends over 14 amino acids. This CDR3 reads CASSYGEAGETQYF. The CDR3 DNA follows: TGTGCCAGCAGTTATGGGGAGGCGGGAGAGACCCAGTACTTC.

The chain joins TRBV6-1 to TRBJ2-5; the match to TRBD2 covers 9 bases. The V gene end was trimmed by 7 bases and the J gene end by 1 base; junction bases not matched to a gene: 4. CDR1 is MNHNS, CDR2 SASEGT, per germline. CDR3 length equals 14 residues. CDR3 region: CASKWTSAQETQYF. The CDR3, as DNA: TGTGCCAGCAAGTGGACTAGCGCCCAAGAGACCCAGTACTTC.

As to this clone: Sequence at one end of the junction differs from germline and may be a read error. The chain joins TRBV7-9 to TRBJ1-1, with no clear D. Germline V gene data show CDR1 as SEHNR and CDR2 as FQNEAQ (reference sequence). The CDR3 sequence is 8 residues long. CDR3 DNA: TGTGCCAGCAGCCCTTGGGCTTTT. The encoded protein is CASSPWAF.

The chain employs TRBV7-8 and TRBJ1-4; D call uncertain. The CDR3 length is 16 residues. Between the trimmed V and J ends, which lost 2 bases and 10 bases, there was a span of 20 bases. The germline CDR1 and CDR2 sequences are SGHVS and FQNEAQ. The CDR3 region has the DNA TGTGCCAGCAGCTTATTTTTAGGCAATGCCCGCGGAAAACTGTTTTTT. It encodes CASSLFLGNARGKLFF.